A single sample is the source of the 31 T cell receptor beta chains below, sequenced in a study of shared clonotypes between healthy human individuals. Produced via immunoSEQ multiplex PCR; TCRdb's table is partial and in-frame only. Here the sample spans some 350,000 clones, around 67% being singletons. The sample consisted of memory CD4+ T cells sorted from blood. The subset was: CD45RA-negative fraction. Receptors were obtained from a man aged 25-40 years in good health.

The gene calls are TRBV9 and TRBJ2-2, with a possible D match to TRBD1 (6 bases). Germline assignment: CDR1 SGDLS and CDR2 YYNGEE. V lost 0 bases and J 6 bases, leaving 6 bases between the germline ends. The CDR3 is 13 residues long. The CDR3 DNA follows: TGTGCCAGCAGCGTAGAGGGGGCCGGGGAGCTGTTTTTT. It yields the protein CASSVEGAGELFF.

This chain joins TRBV29-1 and TRBJ2-7; 15 bases agree with TRBD2. The CDR3 has 16 residues. Germline V gene sequence: CDR1 SQVTM, CDR2 ANQGSEA. Losses at the gene ends were 7 bases for V and 0 bases for J; bases not matched to a gene: 7. The CDR3: CSASGLAGGPSYEQYF. CDR3 sequence (DNA): TGCAGCGCCTCGGGACTAGCGGGAGGTCCCTCCTACGAGCAGTACTTC.

This clone came up a few times. The rearrangement uses TRBV5-1 and TRBJ1-5; tentative D call: TRBD1 (5 bases). Trimming took off 3 bases at V and 6 bases at J, with 19 bases between the two ends. Per the germline V gene, CDR1 is SGHRS and CDR2 is YFSETQ. The CDR3 is 16 amino acids. The CDR3 sequence is CASSWGPTGTAQPQHF. The CDR3 DNA sequence: TGCGCCAGCAGCTGGGGTCCTACAGGTACTGCTCAGCCCCAGCATTTT.

The sample holds a few counts of this clone. The V call is TRBV18, the J call TRBJ1-5; maybe TRBD1 (6 bases). V was clipped by 4 bases and J by 4 bases, with 17 bases between them. The CDR3 covers 16 residues. Germline values: CDR1 KGHSH, CDR2 LQKENI. The CDR3 here is CASSLSIGGLNQPQHF. CDR3 in DNA: TGTGCCAGCTCACTTTCTATCGGGGGGCTAAATCAGCCCCAGCATTTT.

This clone has only one observation. The rearrangement joins TRBV9 to TRBJ2-7; 9 nucleotides line up with TRBD2. There are 16 residues in the CDR3. Germline values: CDR1 SGDLS, CDR2 YYNGEE. V trimming: 0 bases; J trimming: 3 bases; junction bases outside the gene matches: 7. The CDR3: CASSVGPSGDHYEQYF. The CDR3, as DNA: TGTGCCAGCAGCGTAGGTCCTAGCGGGGACCACTACGAGCAGTACTTC. The variable domain in full, completed from reference TRBV9 and TRBJ2-7, reads DSGVTQTPKHLITATGQRVTLRCSPRSGDLSVYWYQQSLDQGLQFLIQYYNGEERAKGNILERFSAQQFPDLHSELNLSSLELGDSALYFCASSVGPSGDHYEQYFGPGTRLTVT.

The CDR3 nucleotides read TGTGCCAGCAGACCCTTTATCTCCTACGAGCAGTACTTC. As protein: CASRPFISYEQYF. J is TRBJ2-7 and V is TRBV27; D remains ambiguous. This CDR3 has 13 residues. The V end was cut by 6 bases, the J end by 0 bases, with 9 bases between. In germline, CDR1 is MNHEY, CDR2 SMNVEV (reference sequence).

This chain uses TRBV2 with TRBJ2-3; 7 positions match TRBD1. The CDR3 runs to 14 residues. With V trimmed by 6 bases and J by 1 base, 4 bases remained unmatched. Germline V gene lookup returns CDR1 SNHLY and CDR2 FYNNEI. The CDR3 is CASRTGQGTDTQYF. DNA of the CDR3: TGTGCCAGCAGGACAGGGCAAGGCACAGATACGCAGTATTTT.

The chain is built from TRBV9 and TRBJ2-3, with D maybe TRBD2 (6 bases). V was clipped by 3 bases and J by 1 base, with 15 bases between them. This CDR3 is 16 amino acids long. CDR1 and CDR2 from the germline V gene are SGDLS and YYNGEE. Here the CDR3 reads CASSAYGSVGTDTQYF. The CDR3 DNA reads as TGTGCCAGCAGCGCTTACGGGAGTGTCGGCACAGATACGCAGTATTTT. The entire variable domain, with the rest obtained from reference TRBV9 and TRBJ2-3, is as follows: DSGVTQTPKHLITATGQRVTLRCSPRSGDLSVYWYQQSLDQGLQFLIQYYNGEERAKGNILERFSAQQFPDLHSELNLSSLELGDSALYFCASSAYGSVGTDTQYFGPGTRLTVL.

This clone was found many times. One end of the junction varies from germline; a read error may be responsible. In the same sample, other DNA sequences code for this CDR3. This chain joins TRBV5-4 and TRBJ2-1, with a tentative D call TRBD1 (6 bases). Germline CDR1 reads SGHNT; CDR2 reads YYREEE (reference sequence). The CDR3 is 14 residues long. CDR3 loop: CASSHQSARGKQFF. The DNA for the CDR3 is TGCGCCAGCAGCCATCAATCCGCGAGGGGGAAGCAGTTCTTC. Combining the CDR3 with reference TRBV5-4 and TRBJ2-1 gives the whole variable domain ETGVTQSPTHLIKTRGQQVTLRCSSQSGHNTVSWYQQALGQGPQFIFQYYREEENGRGNFPPRFSGLQFPNYSSELNVNALELDDSALYLCASSHQSARGKQFFGPGTRLTVL.

This clone was seen many times. The rearrangement joins TRBV9 to TRBJ2-7; weak D call: TRBD1 (6 bases). Trimming pared 0 bases from V and 1 base from J, leaving 14 bases between. The CDR3 is 16 amino acids. The germline V gene encodes CDR1 SGDLS and CDR2 YYNGEE. In nucleotides, the CDR3 is TGTGCCAGCAGCGTAGCTGTGGGACACCGGTCCTACGAGCAGTACTTC. Protein: CASSVAVGHRSYEQYF.

The rearrangement links TRBV11-3 to TRBJ2-7, with TRBD2 matching over 8 bases. Germline loops: CDR1 SGHNT, CDR2 YENEEA. This CDR3 is 14 amino acids long. V lost 5 bases, J lost 6 bases, and 9 bases stayed unmatched. The DNA for the CDR3 is TGTGCCAGCAGCGCCGGGGGGGTATTCGGCGAGCAGTACTTC. It translates to CASSAGGVFGEQYF.

CDR3 sequence: CASSDLSGGSYNEQFF. As DNA, the CDR3 is TGTGCCAGCAGTGATTTGAGCGGGGGCTCCTACAATGAGCAGTTCTTC. The rearrangement joins TRBV2 to TRBJ2-1; 8 nucleotides agree with TRBD2. Germline CDR1 and CDR2: SNHLY and FYNNEI. V shed 3 bases, J shed 0 bases, and the junction held 4 bases outside the gene matches. This CDR3 is built from 16 residues.

The chain carries TRBV10-2 and TRBJ2-6, with 7 bases lining up with TRBD1. The CDR3 is made up of 19 amino acids. V was pared by 5 bases and J by 2 bases, with 15 bases of the junction left unmatched. Germline V gene lookup returns CDR1 WSHSY and CDR2 SAAADI. CDR3 in DNA: TGCGCCAGCAGTTTACAGGTTGAGCAGGGGGAAACTGGGGCCAACGTCCTGACTTTC. This codes for CASSLQVEQGETGANVLTF.

The CDR3 spells CASSLGTGMTEPQHF. CDR3 sequence (DNA): TGTGCCAGCAGCTTGGGGACAGGGATGACAGAGCCCCAGCATTTT. The chain has TRBV5-8 and TRBJ1-5, with 8 bases matching TRBD1. The CDR3 has 15 residues. With V trimmed by 0 bases and J by 8 bases, 7 bases remained unmatched. CDR1 and CDR2 from the germline V gene are SGHTS and YDEGEE.

The chain has TRBV7-2 and TRBJ2-3; D not resolved. Germline assignment: CDR1 SGHTA and CDR2 FQGNSA. The CDR3 is made up of 13 amino acids. Trimming took 4 bases from V and 5 from J, leaving 10 bases between them. The CDR3 loop is CASSSPRRDTQYF. CDR3 coding DNA: TGTGCCAGCAGCTCCCCCCGGCGAGATACGCAGTATTTT.

On this clone: An end of the junction differs from the germline gene, which may be a read error. J is TRBJ1-2 and V is TRBV5-6; TRBD1 might be the D (5 bases). The CDR3 has 12 residues. Germline V gives CDR1 SGHDT, CDR2 YYEEEE. The CDR3 loop reads CASSYPEGYIFF. The CDR3, as DNA: TGTGCCAGCAGCTATCCGGAGGGGTATATTTTCTTC.

This rearrangement joins TRBV4-3 to TRBJ2-2; 7 nucleotides match TRBD2. The CDR3 contains 15 residues. The ends lost 0 bases at V and 6 bases at J; junction bases unmatched: 4. The germline CDR1 and CDR2 sequences are LGHNA and YSLEER. CDR3 sequence: CASSQELLAAGELFF. The CDR3 DNA reads as TGCGCCAGCAGCCAAGAACTCCTAGCGGCCGGGGAGCTGTTTTTT.

The chain recombines TRBV5-1 with TRBJ2-1; 7 bases fit TRBD2. J gave up 9 bases and V 0 bases, and 6 bases lay outside the gene matches. This CDR3 is built from 14 residues. In germline, CDR1 is SGHRS, CDR2 YFSETQ. The CDR3 coding sequence is TGCGCCAGCAGCTTGGCCTTGGGGGAGGGTGAGCAGTTCTTC. Protein product: CASSLALGEGEQFF.

This clone has a single count. Different DNA sequences within this sample yield the same CDR3. This chain links TRBV20-1 with TRBJ2-7, with unresolved D. The CDR3 contains 11 residues. Trimming took off 5 bases at V and 6 bases at J, with 11 bases between the two ends. Germline CDR1 reads DFQATT; CDR2 reads SNEGSKA (reference sequence). CDR3 nucleotide sequence: TGCAGTGCTCCTACAACAGCCGAGCAGTACTTC. Protein product: CSAPTTAEQYF.

J is TRBJ1-4 and V is TRBV7-9; the D gene is possibly TRBD1 (5 bases). V lost 6 bases and J lost 6, with 17 bases in between. CDR3 length equals 15 residues. The germline V gene encodes CDR1 SEHNR and CDR2 FQNEAQ (reference sequence). In nucleotides, the CDR3 is TGTGCCAGCAGTCGGAGCGGGGGAGGCGATGAAAAACTGTTTTTT. It yields the protein CASSRSGGGDEKLFF.

This chain uses TRBV7-9 with TRBJ2-6; TRBD2 is a possible D gene (5 bases). Per the germline V gene, CDR1 is SEHNR and CDR2 is FQNEAQ (reference sequence). CDR3 size: 18 residues. V lost 3 bases, J lost 2 bases, and 17 bases lay in between. Here the CDR3 reads CASSFGSGLGAGANVLTF. The DNA of the CDR3 is TGTGCCAGCAGCTTTGGGTCGGGGTTGGGCGCTGGGGCCAACGTCCTGACTTTC.

A few counts support this clone. The chain's CDR3 is CASTPGLAVIEQFF. CDR3 DNA: TGTGCCAGCACCCCGGGACTAGCTGTGATTGAGCAGTTCTTC. The chain employs TRBV2 and TRBJ2-1; 9 bases are shared with TRBD2. J lost 9 bases, V lost 7 bases, and 10 bases had no gene match. From germline, CDR1 is SNHLY and CDR2 FYNNEI. This CDR3 has 14 residues.

V is TRBV15 and J is TRBJ1-4; no reliable D call. V gave up 3 bases and J gave up 7 bases, with 15 bases separating them. The CDR3 contains 15 residues. Germline assignment: CDR1 LNHNV and CDR2 YYDKDF (reference sequence). The CDR3 DNA reads TGTGCCACCAGCAGGCCACGGCCGGAAGCTGAAAAACTGTTTTTT. Encoded protein: CATSRPRPEAEKLFF.

The chain carries TRBV11-2 and TRBJ2-7, with a tentative D call TRBD2 (6 bases). The V end lost 4 bases, the J end lost 3 bases, and 7 bases lay between the germline ends. This CDR3 comprises 12 residues. CDR1 is SGHAT and CDR2 is FQNNGV in the germline V gene. The CDR3 sequence is CASSSGGYEQYF. The CDR3 coding sequence is TGTGCCAGCAGCTCCGGGGGCTACGAGCAGTACTTC.

This sequence joins TRBV6-9 and TRBJ1-2; the D is unclear. The V end was cut by 9 bases, the J end by 2 bases, with 7 bases between. Germline CDR1 is MNHGY and CDR2 is SVAAGI. The CDR3 is 11 amino acids. CDR3 DNA: TGTGCCAGTAACGGAAACTATGGCTACACCTTC. Translating it yields CASNGNYGYTF.

CDR3 sequence: CASSLLAGPSTDTQYF. In nucleotides, the CDR3 is TGTGCCAGCAGTCTCCTAGCGGGCCCTAGCACAGATACGCAGTATTTT. This chain joins TRBV2 and TRBJ2-3, with 8 bases matching TRBD2. Per germline, CDR1 SNHLY and CDR2 FYNNEI. The CDR3 extends over 16 amino acids. Trimming took 5 bases from V and 0 from J; bases not matched to a gene: 7.

The chain joins TRBV5-4 to TRBJ2-7; 10 positions agree with TRBD2. The trim removed 0 bases at V and 5 bases at J, leaving 2 bases unmatched. Germline V gene sequence: CDR1 SGHNT, CDR2 YYREEE (reference sequence). The CDR3 is 14 amino acids. Here the CDR3 reads CASSLGLAGDEQYF. The CDR3 DNA reads TGTGCCAGCAGCTTGGGGCTAGCGGGGGACGAGCAGTACTTC.

The rearrangement uses TRBV5-4 and TRBJ2-2, with TRBD2 identical over 10 bases. The V gene's germline CDR1 is SGHNT and CDR2 YYREEE (reference sequence). Losses at the gene ends were 4 bases for V and 6 bases for J; bases not matched to a gene: 6. This CDR3 contains 15 residues. The CDR3: CASSRTSGRAGELFF. For the CDR3, the DNA is TGTGCCAGCAGCCGGACTAGCGGCAGAGCCGGGGAGCTGTTTTTT.

The CDR3 reads CASSLRRTSGVATNEKLFF. As DNA, the CDR3 is TGTGCCAGCAGTTTAAGGCGGACATCGGGGGTTGCAACTAATGAAAAACTGTTTTTT. The V call is TRBV28, the J call TRBJ1-4; weak D call: TRBD1 (5 bases). The ends were cut back, 2 bases at V and 0 bases at J, with 19 bases in the middle. The CDR3 is made up of 19 amino acids. The V gene's germline CDR1 is MDHEN and CDR2 SYDVKM.

In this sample, this clone turned up many times. The chain recombines TRBV9 with TRBJ2-2, with 7 bases that match TRBD1. Trimming took 4 bases from V and 1 from J; bases not matched to a gene: 7. This CDR3 is 16 amino acids long. Germline CDR1 SGDLS, CDR2 YYNGEE. DNA for the CDR3: TGTGCCAGCAGCCCAACAGGGGTCGGGAACACCGGGGAGCTGTTTTTT. Protein sequence: CASSPTGVGNTGELFF.

The chain employs TRBV11-3 and TRBJ2-3; 11 bases agree with TRBD2. The CDR3 sequence is 18 residues long. CDR1 SGHNT and CDR2 YENEEA come from the germline V gene. The ends lost 4 bases at V and 7 bases at J; junction bases unmatched: 16. CDR3 protein: CASSSHQILAGALYTQYF. Here the CDR3 DNA reads TGTGCCAGCAGCTCTCATCAGATACTAGCGGGAGCCCTCTATACGCAGTATTTT.